This T cell receptor (beta chain) was obtained from a study of blood T cell repertoires in COVID-19. Study context: Samples taken during acute and convalescent COVID-19 were collected in the United States, Italy and Spain. Sample material is recorded as cDNA or gDNA derived from T cells, B-cell-depleted T cells, or PBMCs.

This CDR3 has 15 residues. The germline gives CDR1 MNHEY, CDR2 SMNVEV (reference sequence). The germline V and J ends were trimmed by 8 bases and 7 bases, with 18 bases remaining between them. Under the authors' procedure: Cell counts per sample came from amplifying reference gene primers. The protocol was immunoSEQ multiplex PCR, while the TCRdb copy is restricted to in-frame clones and leaves out a portion. From that table come the V and J calls and clone size; the DNA was used to work out D and trimming. The sample shows fewer than 45,000 clones, around four fifths of them seen only once. This clone was observed a handful of times.

This chain uses TRBV27 with TRBJ1-6; D is ambiguous. Source material: peripheral blood. The source of this sequence is a human donor in a cohort sampled during active COVID-19. CDR3 bases: TGTGCCAGCTCTTTTACGGGTTCGGGGAATTCACCCCTCCACTTT. Its translation: CASSFTGSGNSPLHF.